This T cell receptor beta chain was recorded in a study of identical twins. A universal primer site was added by template switching, and unique molecular identifiers were carried by the cDNA. TCRdb re-called the 5' RACE reads with MiXCR, one entry per CDR3 protein. The sample holds about 460,000 distinct CDR3 sequences, 14% seen once. Whole-study results and caveats: Possibly, invariant MAIT and iNKT cells partly confounded zero-insertion analyses. Out-of-frame TCR alpha sharing in monozygotic twins exceeded recombination model predictions. Memory repertoires showed no such pattern, whereas abundant cord blood beta clonotypes carried fewer insertions.

Remarks on this clonotype: Its antigen is not identified.

Germline assignment: CDR1 SGHRS and CDR2 YFSETQ. The V segment lost 1 base and the J segment 3 bases; nucleotides outside the gene matches: 9. CDR3 length: 16 amino acids. These data also formed part of another study, on yellow fever vaccine responses in identical twins.

The sequenced sample was CD4+ T cells sorted from blood. V and J are TRBV5-1 and TRBJ2-5; 7 bases line up with TRBD1. This TCR came from a woman younger than 35 in good health. In DNA, the CDR3 is TGCGCCAGCAGCTTGTATCGGGACAGCGGAGAAGAGACCCAGTACTTC. It yields the protein CASSLYRDSGEETQYF.